A single T cell receptor (beta chain) is shown here with its context. Its target antigen remains unknown. The record has no base qualities; no much larger clone is one base away. Taken from the germline V gene (reference sequence), the CDR1 and CDR2 loops are SEHNR and FQNEAQ. Including the terminal cysteine and phenylalanine, the CDR3 comprises 14 residues. The retained sequence is limited to the CDR3, 42 bases, with the frame set at the first base. Unmatched junction bases come to 4, with V trimmed by 5 bases and J by 0 bases. TCRbeta CDR3 regions were amplified from genomic DNA using the immunoSEQ Assay, a bias-controlled multiplex PCR. The published analysis was carried out like this. The number of nucleated cells in each sample was estimated from the amplification of reference gene primers within the assay. Sequence reads were collapsed and filtered to measure the absolute abundance of every unique TCRbeta CDR3 rearrangement. For each sample, productive Simpson clonality was calculated by taking the square root of Simpson's diversity index across productive rearrangements. Drawn from immuneACCESS, this table holds only the in-frame rearrangements with V and J called that TCRdb kept. Clones are partly lost; checked studies trace under half to an unresolved V gene and leave the rest unexplained. D and trimming come from the DNA, and the V and J calls and clone size come from that table. Counted in this sample were over 120,000 clones; 88% of them appeared once. Of the sample, 1.5% to 2% is held by the ten largest clones.

The collaborating institutions used their own protocols to collect whole blood in K2EDTA tubes. For TCRbeta analysis, collaborator samples were shipped as frozen whole blood, as isolated PBMCs, or as DNA extracted from either sample type. These data belong to a study of blood T cell repertoires in COVID-19 (dated by TCRdb to the early 2020s). Some background on the complete study: The collaborator samples originated in the United States, Italy and Spain and spanned the acute and convalescent phases of COVID-19. The material from the prospective study consisted of cDNA or gDNA derived from T cells, B-cell-depleted T cells, or PBMCs. Subjects who had been exposed to COVID-19, were actively infected with it, or had recovered from it provided the deeply sampled blood TCRbeta repertoires that made up the dataset. The repertoires were released in a freely available public database intended as a resource for research on the immune response to SARS-CoV-2. Samples came from the ongoing ImmuneRACE study (first 160 participants) plus 1,254 subjects from 6 global collaborators. A de-identified subject ID, COVID-19 status, age in years and sex were almost always included in the sample metadata. HLA class I and class II types, where available, came from metadata supplied by the sample provider rather than from assay-based typing. Study-level results and caveats: Clinical and demographic metadata were provided uncurated, with the amount varying by source and participant.

This sequence uses TRBV7-9 and TRBJ2-7, with 7 bases aligning to TRBD1. Sequencing was performed on peripheral blood. This TCR came from a woman aged 45-59 years with acute or convalescent COVID-19. The nucleotides read TGTGCCAGCAGCGCCCGGGACAGCTCCTACGAGCAGTACTTC. Translated, it reads CASSARDSSYEQYF.